The source of this T cell receptor beta chain is a study of blood T cell repertoires in COVID-19. The wider study: COVID-19 samples from acute and convalescent phases originated in the United States, Italy and Spain. The analysed material was cDNA or gDNA that came from T cells, B-cell-depleted T cells, or PBMCs.

In the authors' workflow: The authors estimated nucleated cell counts from reference gene primer amplification. Generated by immunoSEQ multiplex PCR, the TCRdb table keeps only in-frame clones and is missing some. D and trimming come from the DNA, and the V and J calls and clone size come from that table. The sample has 150,000 to 190,000 clones; 76% are singletons. The germline gives CDR1 SEHNR, CDR2 FQNEAQ (reference sequence). The germline V and J ends were trimmed by 3 bases and 0 bases, with 12 bases remaining between them. The CDR3 runs to 16 residues. This receptor was obtained from a woman aged 80 or older with acute or convalescent COVID-19. The rearrangement links TRBV7-9 to TRBJ2-1; unclear D gene. The source material was peripheral blood. The CDR3 DNA reads as TGTGCCAGCAGCTTTCCTGGCAGTAACTCCTACAATGAGCAGTTCTTC. Amino acid sequence: CASSFPGSNSYNEQFF. Together with reference TRBV7-9 and TRBJ2-1, the CDR3 gives the full variable domain: DTGVSQNPRHKITKRGQNVTFRCDPISEHNRLYWYRQTLGQGPEFLTYFQNEAQLEKSRLLSDRFSAERPKGSFSTLEIQRTEQGDSAMYLCASSFPGSNSYNEQFFGPGTRLTVL.